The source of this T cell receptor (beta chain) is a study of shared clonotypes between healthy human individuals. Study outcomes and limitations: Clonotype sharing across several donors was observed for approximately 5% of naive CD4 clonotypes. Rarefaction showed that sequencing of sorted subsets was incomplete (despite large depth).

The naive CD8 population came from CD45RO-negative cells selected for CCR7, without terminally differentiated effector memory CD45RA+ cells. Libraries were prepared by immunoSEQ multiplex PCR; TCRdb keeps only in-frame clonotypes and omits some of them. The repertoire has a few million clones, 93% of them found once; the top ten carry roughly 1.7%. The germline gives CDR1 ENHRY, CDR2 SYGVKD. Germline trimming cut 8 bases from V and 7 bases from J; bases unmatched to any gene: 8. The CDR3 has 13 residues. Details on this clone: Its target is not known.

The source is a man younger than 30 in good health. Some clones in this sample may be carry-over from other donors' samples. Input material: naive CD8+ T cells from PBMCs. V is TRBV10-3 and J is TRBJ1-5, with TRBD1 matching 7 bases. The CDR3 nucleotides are TGTGCCATCTCACAGGGACAGACGCAGCCCCAGCATTTT. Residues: CAISQGQTQPQHF.